The entry below gives a single T cell receptor beta chain sequence along with its context. As yet, its antigen is unknown. This sample was included in a study of OX40 agonist ivuxolimab in advanced cancers. Study information: Partial responses were seen in three patients, one with hepatocellular carcinoma and two with cutaneous melanoma.

The CDR3 consists of 10 residues. Trimming removed 6 bases at V and 7 bases at J, with 7 bases between. The germline V gene has CDR1 DFQATT and CDR2 SNEGSKA (reference sequence). The study's findings and limits: The authors also found low normalized T-cell clonal expansion in some nonresponders.

This table comes from immunoSEQ multiplex PCR, and its TCRdb copy is limited to in-frame clones, with some not included. In the table there are about 71,000 clones, roughly 80% of which are singletons. The receptor was derived from an adult with an advanced solid tumor such as melanoma, head and neck, liver or kidney cancer. The material was CD4+ or CD8+ T cells sorted from blood, obtained in a trial of the OX40 agonist ivuxolimab. The chain employs TRBV20-1 and TRBJ2-1; D gene ambiguous. CDR3 sequence reads: CSARQNEQFF. In DNA form, the CDR3 reads TGCAGTGCCAGGCAAAATGAGCAGTTCTTC.